The T cell receptor beta chain under discussion was sequenced for a study of cytomegalovirus exposure and HLA in healthy donors. Overall study findings and caveats: In a later analysis, CMV-associated beta chains were mostly HLA-associated, it appeared. Later analysis associated a missense DCLRE1C variant with TCR beta V- and J-gene trimming.

Germline CDR1 SGHRS, CDR2 YFSETQ. Trimming took 2 bases from V and 9 from J; bases not matched to a gene: 7. The CDR3 has 14 residues. As to this clone: Its matching antigen is unknown.

The PCR used 60 Vbeta and 13 Jbeta primers. Profiling relied on immunoSEQ multiplex PCR, and the TCRdb table lists in-frame clones only, not all of them. The data contain 150,000 to 200,000 clones, about 81% of them singletons. This chain uses TRBV5-1 with TRBJ2-1; 8 bases are a match to TRBD2. Sequencing input: PBMCs. The source is a woman under 30 in good health and CMV-seronegative. The CDR3 is CASSLSGGLGEQFF. The CDR3 region has the DNA TGCGCCAGCAGCTTAAGCGGGGGCCTGGGTGAGCAGTTCTTC.